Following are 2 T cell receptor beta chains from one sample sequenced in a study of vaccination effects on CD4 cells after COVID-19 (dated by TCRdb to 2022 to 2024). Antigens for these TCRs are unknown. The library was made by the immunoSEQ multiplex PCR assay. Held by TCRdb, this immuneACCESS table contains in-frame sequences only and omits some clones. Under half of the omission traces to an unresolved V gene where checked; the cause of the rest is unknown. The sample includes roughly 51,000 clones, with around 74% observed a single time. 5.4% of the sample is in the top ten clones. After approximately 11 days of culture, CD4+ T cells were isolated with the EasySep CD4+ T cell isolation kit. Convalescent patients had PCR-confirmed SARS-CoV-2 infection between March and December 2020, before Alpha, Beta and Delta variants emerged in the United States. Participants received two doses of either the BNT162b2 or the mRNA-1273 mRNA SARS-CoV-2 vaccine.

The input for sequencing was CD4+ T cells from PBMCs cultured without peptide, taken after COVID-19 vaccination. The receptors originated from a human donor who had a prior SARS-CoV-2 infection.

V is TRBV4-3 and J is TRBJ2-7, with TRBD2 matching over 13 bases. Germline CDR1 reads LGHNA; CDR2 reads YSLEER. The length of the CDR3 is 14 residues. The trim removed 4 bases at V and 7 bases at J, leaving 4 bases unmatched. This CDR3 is CASSPRTSGGEQYF. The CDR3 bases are TGCGCCAGCAGCCCCAGGACTAGCGGGGGAGAGCAGTACTTC.

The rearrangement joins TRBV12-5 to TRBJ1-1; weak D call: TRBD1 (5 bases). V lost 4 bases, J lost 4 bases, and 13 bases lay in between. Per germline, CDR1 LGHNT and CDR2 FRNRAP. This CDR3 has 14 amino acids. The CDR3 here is CASGSRQGSTEAFF. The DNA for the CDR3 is TGTGCTAGTGGTTCCCGCCAGGGTTCCACTGAAGCTTTCTTT.